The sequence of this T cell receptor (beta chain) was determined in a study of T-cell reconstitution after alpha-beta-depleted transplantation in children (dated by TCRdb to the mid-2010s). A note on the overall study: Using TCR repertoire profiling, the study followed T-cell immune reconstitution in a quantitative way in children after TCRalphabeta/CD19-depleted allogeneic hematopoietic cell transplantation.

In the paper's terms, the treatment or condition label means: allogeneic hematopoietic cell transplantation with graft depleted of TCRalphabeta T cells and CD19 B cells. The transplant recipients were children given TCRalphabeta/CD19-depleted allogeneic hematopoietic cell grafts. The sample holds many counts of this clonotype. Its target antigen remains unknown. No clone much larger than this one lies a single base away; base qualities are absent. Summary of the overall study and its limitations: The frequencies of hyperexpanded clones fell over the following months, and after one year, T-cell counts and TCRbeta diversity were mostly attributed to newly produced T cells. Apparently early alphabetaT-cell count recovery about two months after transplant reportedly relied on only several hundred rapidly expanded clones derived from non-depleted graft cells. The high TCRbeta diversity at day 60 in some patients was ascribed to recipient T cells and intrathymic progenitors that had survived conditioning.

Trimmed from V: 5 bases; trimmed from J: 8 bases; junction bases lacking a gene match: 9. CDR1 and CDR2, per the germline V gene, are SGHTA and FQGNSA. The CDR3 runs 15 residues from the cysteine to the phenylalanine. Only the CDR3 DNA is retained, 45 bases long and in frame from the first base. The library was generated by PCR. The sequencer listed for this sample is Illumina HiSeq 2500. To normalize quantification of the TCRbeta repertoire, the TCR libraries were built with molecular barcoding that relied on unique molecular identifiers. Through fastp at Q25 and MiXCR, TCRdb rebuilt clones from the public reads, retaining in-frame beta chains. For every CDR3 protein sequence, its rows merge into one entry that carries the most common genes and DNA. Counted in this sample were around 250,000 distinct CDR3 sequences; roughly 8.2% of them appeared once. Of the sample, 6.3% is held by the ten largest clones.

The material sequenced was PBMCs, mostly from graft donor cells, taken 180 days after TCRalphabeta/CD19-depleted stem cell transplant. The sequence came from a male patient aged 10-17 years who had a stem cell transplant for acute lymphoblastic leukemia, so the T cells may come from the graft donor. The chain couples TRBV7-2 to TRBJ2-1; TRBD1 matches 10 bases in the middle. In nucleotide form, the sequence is TGTGCCAGCAGCCCCCGGGACAGGGGACGCTATGAGCAGTTCTTC. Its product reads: CASSPRDRGRYEQFF.